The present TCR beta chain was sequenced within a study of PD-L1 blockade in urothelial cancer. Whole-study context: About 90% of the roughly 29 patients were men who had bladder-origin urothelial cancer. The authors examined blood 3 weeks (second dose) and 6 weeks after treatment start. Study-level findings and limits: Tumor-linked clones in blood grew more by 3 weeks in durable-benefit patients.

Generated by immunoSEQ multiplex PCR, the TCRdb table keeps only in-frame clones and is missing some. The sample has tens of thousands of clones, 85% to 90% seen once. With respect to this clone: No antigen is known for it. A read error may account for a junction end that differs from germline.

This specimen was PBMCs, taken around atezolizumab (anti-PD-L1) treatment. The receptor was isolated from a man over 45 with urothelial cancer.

CDR3 DNA: TGTGCCTGGAGTCGAGAGGCAGAATATACTCAGACCCAGCATTTT. Protein sequence: CAWSREAEYTQTQHF. The V call is TRBV30, the J call TRBJ1-5; D is unresolved. The CDR3 extends over 15 amino acids. Germline CDR1 reads GTSNPN; CDR2 reads SVGIG (reference sequence).